Included here is one T cell receptor beta chain sequence, with context. The antigen is unknown. The sample originates from a study of neurological immune-mediated disorders. Points from the study as a whole: HTLV-1-associated myelopathy displayed the greatest TCR clonal expansion, and multiple sclerosis exhibited the smallest, lower than that of healthy controls.

5'RACE with 10-nucleotide random UMIs generated the cDNA. Each CDR3 protein is one row after TCRdb ran MiXCR on the 5' RACE reads. The sample lists about 76,000 distinct CDR3 sequences, roughly 18% seen once, with about 16% in the top ten. The J segment lost 0 bases and the V segment lost 0 bases, leaving 3 bases of the junction unmatched. Germline lookup yields CDR1 SGHRS and CDR2 YFSETQ. The CDR3 spans 16 residues. The specimen sequenced was PBMCs. The chain couples TRBV5-1 to TRBJ2-1, with 7 bases fitting TRBD2. The TCR sequence derives from a woman in her 40s in good health. The CDR3 DNA follows: TGCGCCAGCAGCTTGGAGGGCGGGAGCTCCTACAATGAGCAGTTCTTC. It encodes CASSLEGGSSYNEQFF.